The 32 T cell receptor beta chains in this list originate from one sample, sequenced in a study of blood T cell repertoires in COVID-19. The repertoire was sequenced with immunoSEQ multiplex PCR; TCRdb's copy has only in-frame clones and lacks some. This sample carries about 260,000 clones, around 84% of them seen once, and the ten largest clones take around 4.1%. The sample was PBMCs or T cells enriched from blood (not recorded which). The receptors shown here come from a man aged 25-45 years with acute COVID-19.

The J gene is TRBJ2-3, the V gene TRBV11-2, with 8 bases lining up with TRBD2. This CDR3 is built from 16 residues. V was clipped by 0 bases and J by 1 base; unmatched bases: 3. Germline V gene sequence: CDR1 SGHAT, CDR2 FQNNGV. The CDR3 here is CASSLDISGGTDTQYF. DNA for the CDR3: TGTGCCAGCAGCTTAGATATTAGCGGGGGCACAGATACGCAGTATTTT.

This chain connects TRBV10-1 to TRBJ2-1; 9 positions match TRBD1. Germline V lookup: CDR1 WNHNN, CDR2 SYGVQD (reference sequence). J gave up 7 bases and V 6 bases, and 10 bases lay outside the gene matches. The CDR3 has 15 amino acids. CDR3 in DNA: TGCGCCAGCAGCCACCGGACAGGGGATAATAATGAGCAGTTCTTC. Its translation is CASSHRTGDNNEQFF.

This clone was counted only a few times. The rearrangement links TRBV6-5 to TRBJ2-7, with 7 bases matching TRBD1. This CDR3 comprises 13 residues. Germline V lookup: CDR1 MNHEY, CDR2 SVGAGI. V gave up 6 bases and J gave up 3 bases; unmatched junction bases: 5. The CDR3 loop reads CASSNRGFYEQYV. CDR3 nucleotide sequence: TGTGCCAGCAGCAACAGGGGTTTCTACGAGCAGTACGTC.

This clone has a single count. Germline and junction disagree at one end, which may indicate a read error. The chain uses TRBV5-1 and TRBJ2-3; no reliable D call. Germline V gene lookup returns CDR1 SGHRS and CDR2 YFSETQ. The CDR3 consists of 19 residues. The DNA of the CDR3 is TGTGCCAGCAGCCGTGGTTGGCAGAGGTGGAACCTCAGCACAGATACGCAGTATTTT. Encoded protein: CASSRGWQRWNLSTDTQYF.

The CDR3 coding sequence is TGTGCCAGCCGACAGGATGGCTATGGCTACACCTTC. This codes for CASRQDGYGYTF. V is TRBV6-5 and J is TRBJ1-2; weak D call: TRBD1 (6 bases). The CDR3 runs to 12 residues. Germline values: CDR1 MNHEY, CDR2 SVGAGI. V was shortened by 8 bases and J by 4 bases, with 11 bases between the two germline ends.

This clone was seen more than once but under ten times. This sequence joins TRBV7-9 and TRBJ2-1; D ambiguous. In germline, CDR1 is SEHNR, CDR2 FQNEAQ (reference sequence). Trimming removed 2 bases at V and 7 bases at J, with 15 bases between. The CDR3 contains 15 residues. The CDR3 nucleotides are TGTGCCAGCAGCTTACTGCGTGGAGAATTAAATGAGCAGTTCTTC. It is translated as CASSLLRGELNEQFF.

The chain couples TRBV5-6 to TRBJ2-2; the D is unclear. In germline, CDR1 is SGHDT, CDR2 YYEEEE. There are 16 residues in the CDR3. Between the trimmed V and J ends, which lost 4 bases and 6 bases, there was a span of 19 bases. The CDR3 is CASSLSMVSEAGELFF. CDR3 DNA sequence: TGTGCCAGCAGCCTTAGTATGGTGTCTGAAGCCGGGGAGCTGTTTTTT.

This chain's CDR3 is CASRGTGRGNVLTF. The CDR3 DNA reads TGTGCCAGCAGGGGGACAGGAAGGGGCAACGTCCTGACTTTC. The V call is TRBV6-5, the J call TRBJ2-6; 8 bases agree with TRBD1. Unmatched junction bases numbered 7, after V lost 6 bases and J lost 9 bases. Per the germline V gene, CDR1 is MNHEY and CDR2 is SVGAGI. This CDR3 spans 14 amino acids.

The V and J genes are TRBV5-6 and TRBJ2-5, with D maybe TRBD1 (6 bases). The CDR3 is 13 amino acids. Trimming removed 4 bases at V and 4 bases at J, with 11 bases between. Germline V gives CDR1 SGHDT, CDR2 YYEEEE. The CDR3 protein is CASSGGRGETQYF. The DNA for the CDR3 is TGTGCCAGCAGCGGGGGCCGGGGAGAGACCCAGTACTTC.

The chain combines TRBV2 with TRBJ2-1, with 7 bases identical to TRBD1. Trimming at V came to 6 bases and at J to 6 bases, leaving 11 bases not matched to a gene. The CDR3 totals 15 residues. Germline assignment: CDR1 SNHLY and CDR2 FYNNEI. The CDR3 reads CASRQRQGGFNEQFF. The CDR3 bases are TGTGCCAGCAGACAAAGACAGGGTGGGTTCAATGAGCAGTTCTTC.

The count of this clone is one. V and J are TRBV7-2 and TRBJ1-2; possible D gene TRBD1, 5 bases. Germline V gives CDR1 SGHTA, CDR2 FQGNSA. The CDR3 has 15 amino acids. Trimming cost V 4 bases and J 3 bases, with 15 bases left between them. The CDR3 DNA follows: TGTGCCAGCAGCTCTTCGTGGGGCGAAGACTATGGCTACACCTTC. Its translation is CASSSSWGEDYGYTF. Filled out from reference TRBV7-2 and TRBJ1-2, the complete variable domain reads GAGVSQSPSNKVTEKGKDVELRCDPISGHTALYWYRQSLGQGLEFLIYFQGNSAPDKSGLPSDRFSAERTGGSVSTLTIQRTQQEDSAVYLCASSSSWGEDYGYTFGSGTRLTVV.

This chain joins TRBV5-6 and TRBJ1-3; possible D gene TRBD1, 6 bases. This CDR3 is 14 amino acids long. Germline-derived CDR1 and CDR2 are SGHDT and YYEEEE. V gave up 1 base and J gave up 3 bases, with 8 bases separating them. Here the CDR3 DNA reads TGTGCCAGCAGCTTGTGGGGGCTTGGAAACACCATATATTTT. Translation: CASSLWGLGNTIYF.

This clone appeared once. CDR3 coding DNA: TGCGCCAGCAGCTTGGGCGGGATTACGAACACTGAAGCTTTCTTT. Its protein is CASSLGGITNTEAFF. V and J are TRBV5-1 and TRBJ1-1, with D uncertain. CDR1 is SGHRS and CDR2 is YFSETQ in the germline V gene. V lost 0 bases, J lost 1 base, and 10 bases lay in between. This CDR3 comprises 15 residues.

The rearrangement links TRBV7-9 to TRBJ1-2; D not certain. V was pared by 1 base and J by 2 bases, with 14 bases between. Germline V gives CDR1 SEHNR, CDR2 FQNEAQ (reference sequence). The CDR3 is 16 amino acids. This CDR3 reads CASSLGGGPSNYGYTF. DNA for the CDR3: TGTGCCAGCAGCTTAGGGGGAGGGCCGTCGAACTATGGCTACACCTTC.

The chain has TRBV7-3 and TRBJ2-1; D may be TRBD2 (5 bases). This CDR3 has 15 residues. With 5 bases removed from V and 5 bases from J, the gap between germline ends came to 16 bases. The V gene's germline CDR1 is SGHTA and CDR2 FQGTGA. Here the CDR3 reads CASSPQSAGHNEQFF. In DNA, the CDR3 is TGTGCCAGCAGCCCGCAATCGGCGGGCCACAATGAGCAGTTCTTC.

The chain joins TRBV2 to TRBJ1-3, with 8 bases that match TRBD1. In germline, CDR1 is SNHLY, CDR2 FYNNEI. There are 16 residues in the CDR3. V lost 2 bases and J lost 4; bases outside the gene matches: 7. The CDR3 reads CASSEFRGLRGNTIYF. In nucleotides, the CDR3 is TGTGCCAGCAGTGAATTCAGGGGGCTGAGGGGAAACACCATATATTTT.

The chain is built from TRBV14 and TRBJ2-5; D not certain. V dropped 0 bases and J dropped 0 bases, with 11 bases sitting between them. In germline, CDR1 is SGHDN, CDR2 FVKESK. This CDR3 region has 16 residues. The CDR3, as DNA: TGTGCCAGCAGCCAAGATCGCCAGACTTACCAAGAGACCCAGTACTTC. Residues: CASSQDRQTYQETQYF.

The rearrangement joins TRBV5-4 to TRBJ1-6; 9 bases are shared with TRBD1. Germline loops: CDR1 SGHNT, CDR2 YYREEE (reference sequence). Trimming took 0 bases from V and 6 from J; bases not matched to a gene: 1. This CDR3 is built from 15 residues. CDR3 DNA: TGTGCCAGCAGCTTGGGGGGACAGGGTAATTCACCCCTCCACTTT. It translates to CASSLGGQGNSPLHF.

The rearrangement uses TRBV6-5 and TRBJ1-5; D unclear. The germline gives CDR1 MNHEY, CDR2 SVGAGI. This CDR3 is built from 13 residues. The V and J ends lost 6 bases and 7 bases respectively, with 13 bases between them. CDR3 sequence: CASSGKEFQPQHF. For the CDR3, the DNA is TGTGCCAGCAGCGGGAAGGAATTCCAGCCCCAGCATTTT.

The V call is TRBV6-2 or TRBV6-3, the J call TRBJ2-3; D perhaps matches TRBD2 (5 bases). This CDR3 has 13 residues. The germline CDR1 and CDR2 sequences are MNHEY and SVGEGT. With 0 bases removed from V and 8 bases from J, the gap between germline ends came to 9 bases. The CDR3 DNA reads TGTGCCAGCAGTTACTCTCGGGATGCTACGCAGTATTTT. This sequence encodes CASSYSRDATQYF.

The chain uses TRBV30 and TRBJ2-1, with D perhaps TRBD1 (6 bases). The CDR3 is made up of 15 amino acids. V lost 6 bases and J 0 bases, leaving 15 bases between the germline ends. Germline loops: CDR1 GTSNPN, CDR2 SVGIG (reference sequence). CDR3 protein: CACPGTDSSYNEQFF. In nucleotides, the CDR3 is TGTGCCTGTCCCGGGACGGACAGCTCCTACAATGAGCAGTTCTTC.

The V and J genes are TRBV27 and TRBJ1-6; a possible D gene is TRBD1 (5 bases). V was trimmed by 5 bases and J by 7 bases, leaving 12 bases between them. Germline V CDR1 and CDR2: MNHEY, SMNVEV (reference sequence). The CDR3 covers 14 residues. CDR3 sequence reads: CASSLRQPNSPLHF. CDR3 DNA: TGTGCCAGCAGTCTCCGACAGCCAAATTCACCCCTCCACTTT.

This sequence joins TRBV6-6 and TRBJ1-6; 10 positions match TRBD1. Germline CDR1 reads MNHNY; CDR2 reads SVGAGI (reference sequence). J gave up 10 bases and V 5 bases, and 14 bases lay outside the gene matches. CDR3 length: 17 residues. The CDR3 sequence: CASSPRGRGQGISPLHF. The DNA of the CDR3 is TGTGCCAGCAGTCCCCGTGGGAGGGGACAGGGGATCTCACCCCTCCACTTT.

The chain recombines TRBV5-1 with TRBJ1-1; 7 positions match TRBD1. The length of the CDR3 is 14 residues. Trimming removed 4 bases from V and 3 bases from J; junction bases left unmatched: 6. The germline V gene has CDR1 SGHRS and CDR2 YFSETQ. As DNA, the CDR3 is TGCGCCAGCAGCATCCGACAGGGAGACACTGAAGCTTTCTTT. It encodes CASSIRQGDTEAFF.

The CDR3 protein is CASEQGTEAFF. The CDR3 DNA reads as TGTGCCAGCGAACAGGGAACTGAAGCTTTCTTT. The chain is built from TRBV7-9 and TRBJ1-1, with a tentative D call TRBD1 (6 bases). Trimming shortened V by 8 bases and J by 5 bases, and 9 bases separated the two germline ends. Germline V gene lookup returns CDR1 SEHNR and CDR2 FQNEAQ (reference sequence). This CDR3 spans 11 amino acids. Full variable domain (remainder filled in from reference TRBV7-9 and TRBJ1-1): DTGVSQNPRHKITKRGQNVTFRCDPISEHNRLYWYRQTLGQGPEFLTYFQNEAQLEKSRLLSDRFSAERPKGSFSTLEIQRTEQGDSAMYLCASEQGTEAFFGQGTRLTVV.

This chain links TRBV11-3 with TRBJ2-7; weak D call: TRBD1 (5 bases). V lost 5 bases and J 5 bases, leaving 10 bases between the germline ends. The CDR3 sequence is 12 residues long. Germline values: CDR1 SGHNT, CDR2 YENEEA. Written as DNA, the CDR3 is TGTGCCAGCAGCCGCGACAGCCACGAGCAGTACGTC. Protein: CASSRDSHEQYV.

The chain links TRBV28 to TRBJ2-3; TRBD2 agrees at 10 bases. This CDR3 has 16 residues. Germline-derived CDR1 and CDR2 are MDHEN and SYDVKM. V shed 4 bases, J shed 8 bases, and the junction held 12 bases outside the gene matches. The CDR3 DNA follows: TGTGCCAGCAGTTCCAGACTAGCGGGCGGTTTAGGTACGCAGTATTTT. As protein: CASSSRLAGGLGTQYF.

The V and J genes are TRBV28 and TRBJ2-1; perhaps TRBD2 as D (6 bases). Germline V gives CDR1 MDHEN, CDR2 SYDVKM. Trimming pared 6 bases from V and 4 bases from J, leaving 16 bases between. The CDR3 is made up of 15 amino acids. The CDR3 bases are TGTGCCAGCAGGGGGCAGCGCGGGGCTTACAATGAGCAGTTCTTC. It translates to CASRGQRGAYNEQFF.

This clone has a single count. The V and J genes are TRBV7-9 and TRBJ1-4; TRBD1 agrees at 7 bases. Germline CDR1 reads SEHNR; CDR2 reads FQNEAQ (reference sequence). This CDR3 spans 14 amino acids. Trimming cost V 6 bases and J 0 bases; bases outside gene matches: 1. The CDR3 sequence: CASRGGSTNEKLFF. CDR3 nucleotide sequence: TGTGCCAGCAGAGGGGGCTCAACTAATGAAAAACTGTTTTTT.

In this sample, this clone turned up a few times. The rearrangement uses TRBV11-3 and TRBJ1-1, with D unclear. This CDR3 has 16 amino acids. Germline V gene data show CDR1 as SGHNT and CDR2 as YENEEA. Trimming pared 6 bases from V and 0 bases from J, leaving 17 bases between. The CDR3 loop reads CASSYPWTTMNTEAFF. CDR3 bases: TGTGCCAGCAGTTATCCATGGACTACCATGAACACTGAAGCTTTCTTT.

The rearrangement joins TRBV28 to TRBJ1-2, with D unclear. Trimming cost V 3 bases and J 8 bases, with 10 bases left between them. CDR1 and CDR2 from the germline V gene are MDHEN and SYDVKM. The CDR3 is 12 amino acids. The CDR3 nucleotides read TGTGCCAGCAGTTTCCGGGGATCGGGCTACACCTTC. Its translation: CASSFRGSGYTF.

This chain joins TRBV6-5 and TRBJ2-7; perhaps TRBD2 as D (6 bases). V was trimmed by 6 bases and J by 1 base, leaving 16 bases between them. This CDR3 is built from 15 residues. Germline loops: CDR1 MNHEY, CDR2 SVGAGI. CDR3 in amino acids: CASSFTGTGSYEQYV. In DNA, the CDR3 is TGTGCCAGCAGCTTTACCGGGACTGGATCCTACGAGCAGTACGTC.